Below are 25 T cell receptor beta chains sequenced from a single sample in a study of blood T cells in healthy people across ages. PCR was performed a second time for roughly 7 to 12 cycles using a sample-barcoded 5' primer and a J-beta primer mix. One entry per CDR3 protein results from TCRdb running MiXCR on the 5' RACE reads. The data show about 800,000 distinct CDR3 sequences, roughly 64% seen once. The specimen sequenced was blood. These receptors were taken from a young man in good health.

The genes are TRBV29-1 and TRBJ2-5, with no clear D. The CDR3 contains 12 residues. V was clipped by 7 bases and J by 11 bases, with 20 bases between them. CDR1 and CDR2 (germline): SQVTM, ANQGSEA. CDR3 loop: CSAKDHYNEQYF. CDR3 bases: TGCAGCGCCAAAGACCACTACAATGAGCAGTACTTC. Combining the CDR3 with reference TRBV29-1 and TRBJ2-5 gives the whole variable domain SAVISQKPSRDICQRGTSLTIQCQVDSQVTMMFWYRQQPGQSLTLIATANQGSEATYESGFVIDKFPISRPNLTFSTLTVSNMSPEDSSIYLCSAKDHYNEQYFGPGTRLLVL.

The chain couples TRBV20-1 to TRBJ2-7; D is undetermined. Germline loops: CDR1 DFQATT, CDR2 SNEGSKA (reference sequence). This CDR3 region has 11 residues. The V gene lost 2 bases and the J gene lost 7 bases, with 9 bases spanning the gap. As DNA, the CDR3 is TGCAGTGCTAGACCTCAGGCGGAGCAGTACTTC. This encodes CSARPQAEQYF.

The chain is built from TRBV2 and TRBJ2-1, with 7 bases matching TRBD1. CDR1 is SNHLY, CDR2 FYNNEI, per germline. After removal of 4 bases from V and 1 base from J, the junction contained 1 base not matched to a gene. The CDR3 sequence is 14 residues long. The CDR3 bases are TGTGCCAGCAGTGGGGACAGATCCTACAATGAGCAGTTCTTC. The encoded protein is CASSGDRSYNEQFF.

This sequence joins TRBV29-1 and TRBJ2-4; 7 bases are shared with TRBD1. The better agreement between TRBJ2-5 and the DNA end casts doubt on the J call. The CDR3 has 14 residues. Germline lookup yields CDR1 SQVTM and CDR2 ANQGSEA. CDR3 protein: CSVDPGAGGETQYF. Written as DNA, the CDR3 is TGCAGCGTTGATCCCGGGGCAGGGGGAGAGACCCAGTACTTC.

This clonotype was recorded a few times. The chain recombines TRBV11-2 with TRBJ2-4; D may be TRBD1 or TRBD2 (5 bases each). CDR3 length equals 14 residues. V was trimmed by 0 bases and J by 5 bases, leaving 8 bases between them. The germline gives CDR1 SGHAT, CDR2 FQNNGV. The CDR3 protein is CASSLEGDQNIQYF. Here the CDR3 DNA reads TGTGCCAGCAGCTTAGAAGGGGACCAAAACATTCAGTACTTC.

The chain employs TRBV29-1 and TRBJ2-5; TRBD1 agrees at 12 bases. The end of the DNA is better explained by TRBJ2-7, so the J call may be wrong. The CDR3 contains 12 residues. The germline V gene encodes CDR1 SQVTM and CDR2 ANQGSEA. The CDR3 region has the DNA TGCAGCGCGGGACAGGGGGCTCTCGAGCAGTACTTC. Translation: CSAGQGALEQYF.

The V gene is TRBV20-1, the J gene TRBJ2-1; possible D gene TRBD2, 6 bases. V lost 0 bases to trimming and J lost 0 bases, with 15 bases between them. Germline CDR1 and CDR2: DFQATT and SNEGSKA (reference sequence). This CDR3 is 17 amino acids long. This chain's CDR3 is CSARDQQRASSYNEQFF. The CDR3 nucleotides are TGCAGTGCTAGAGATCAGCAGCGGGCGAGCTCCTACAATGAGCAGTTCTTC.

This sequence joins TRBV2 and TRBJ1-2; TRBD1 matches at 7 bases. CDR3 length: 16 residues. CDR1 and CDR2 (germline): SNHLY, FYNNEI. V trimming: 6 bases; J trimming: 0 bases; junction bases outside the gene matches: 10. The CDR3 DNA sequence: TGTGCCAGCAGCCGTCAGGGACAGATTACTAACTATGGCTACACCTTC. Translating it yields CASSRQGQITNYGYTF.

The chain links TRBV20-1 to TRBJ1-2; no clear D gene. Germline V gene sequence: CDR1 DFQATT, CDR2 SNEGSKA (reference sequence). The CDR3 is 11 residues long. Trimming shortened V by 6 bases and J by 5 bases, and 10 bases separated the two germline ends. CDR3 amino acids: CSAVEIYGYTF. The CDR3 DNA is TGCAGTGCAGTGGAAATATATGGCTACACCTTC.

This clonotype was seen only a few times. The chain combines TRBV6-5 with TRBJ2-1; D unresolved. The V end lost 5 bases, the J end lost 1 base, and 9 bases lay between the germline ends. The CDR3 contains 14 residues. The germline V gene has CDR1 MNHEY and CDR2 SVGAGI. The CDR3 loop is CASSPTPSYNEQFF. CDR3 DNA: TGTGCCAGCAGTCCGACCCCATCCTACAATGAGCAGTTCTTC.

The V gene is TRBV29-1, the J gene TRBJ2-1; 7 nucleotides agree with TRBD2. Per germline, CDR1 SQVTM and CDR2 ANQGSEA. Trimming removed 4 bases from V and 6 bases from J; junction bases left unmatched: 18. This CDR3 spans 17 amino acids. This chain's CDR3 is CSVGGGGSRIGTNEQFF. In DNA, the CDR3 is TGCAGCGTTGGGGGTGGCGGGAGCAGGATTGGGACCAATGAGCAGTTCTTC.

As concerns this clonotype: Its ends do not fully match the called genes, so a read error is possible. V is TRBV20-1 and J is TRBJ2-4, with TRBD2 matching over 12 bases. The J call is doubtful: the DNA matches TRBJ2-7 better. The germline V gene encodes CDR1 DFQATT and CDR2 SNEGSKA (reference sequence). The length of the CDR3 is 14 residues. The CDR3 DNA reads as TGCAGCGCTATTGGGACTAGCGGGTTTTACGAGCAGTACTTC. Amino acid sequence: CSAIGTSGFYEQYF.

The genes are TRBV6-1 and TRBJ2-1, with 12 bases that match TRBD2. Unmatched junction bases numbered 7, after V lost 6 bases and J lost 7 bases. CDR3 length: 15 residues. CDR1 MNHNS and CDR2 SASEGT come from the germline V gene. The CDR3 bases are TGTGCCAGCAGACTAGCGGGGGGCCAGGGTAATGAGCAGTTCTTC. This gives the protein CASRLAGGQGNEQFF.

The CDR3 region is CASLARSRGNTIYF. The CDR3, as DNA: TGTGCCAGCCTGGCCCGTAGTCGGGGAAACACCATATATTTT. The rearrangement uses TRBV13 and TRBJ1-3; D gene ambiguous. The germline CDR1 and CDR2 sequences are PRHDT and FYEKMQ (reference sequence). V was trimmed by 8 bases and J by 4 bases, leaving 15 bases between them. The CDR3 is 14 residues long.

This chain links TRBV18 with TRBJ2-4; 9 bases agree with TRBD1. The last part of the DNA fits TRBJ2-7 better; the J call may be wrong. This CDR3 contains 14 residues. Germline V gene sequence: CDR1 KGHSH, CDR2 LQKENI. The CDR3 is CASFTGTGSSEQYF. CDR3 DNA sequence: TGTGCCAGCTTCACCGGGACAGGGTCAAGCGAGCAGTACTTC.

The chain uses TRBV4-2 and TRBJ2-6, with no clear D. Trimming took 0 bases from V and 2 from J, leaving 11 bases between them. The CDR3 runs 17 residues. The germline CDR1 and CDR2 sequences are LGHNA and YNFKEQ. The CDR3 here is CASSQETVRTGANVLTF. For the CDR3, the DNA is TGTGCCAGCAGCCAAGAAACGGTGAGAACTGGGGCCAACGTCCTGACTTTC.

This clonotype appeared a single time. This sequence joins TRBV7-3 and TRBJ2-3, with D possibly TRBD2 on 5 matching bases. The CDR3 runs to 16 residues. Germline V CDR1 and CDR2: SGHTA, FQGTGA. The germline V and J ends were trimmed by 3 bases and 0 bases, with 13 bases remaining between them. The CDR3 loop is CASSLEADPSTDTQYF. The CDR3 nucleotides are TGTGCCAGCAGCTTGGAGGCGGACCCTAGCACAGATACGCAGTATTTT.

The chain combines TRBV4-3 with TRBJ2-7; D is unclear. Germline CDR1 is LGHNA and CDR2 is YSLEER. This CDR3 region has 13 residues. Trimming cost V 1 base and J 2 bases, with 6 bases left between them. In DNA form, the CDR3 reads TGCGCCAGCAGCCAAGGACCGACCTACGAGCAGTACTTC. Protein: CASSQGPTYEQYF.

V is TRBV6-2 or TRBV6-3 and J is TRBJ2-5; 9 bases are shared with TRBD2. Germline V CDR1 and CDR2: MNHEY, SVGEGT. This CDR3 spans 15 amino acids. After removal of 8 bases from V and 5 bases from J, the junction contained 12 bases not matched to a gene. The DNA of the CDR3 is TGTGCCAGCCATCCGGGACTAGCCTCAAGGGAGACCCAGTACTTC. Translated: CASHPGLASRETQYF.

In this sample, this clonotype turned up a few times. V and J are TRBV20-1 and TRBJ2-1; D tentatively fits TRBD1 or TRBD2 (6 bases each). CDR1 and CDR2 (germline): DFQATT, SNEGSKA (reference sequence). V gave up 3 bases and J gave up 12 bases, with 15 bases separating them. CDR3 length: 12 amino acids. The CDR3 coding sequence is TGCAGTGCTAGCGGGGGCGCCCCAGGGCAGTTCTTC. Encoded protein: CSASGGAPGQFF.

This clonotype was counted once. The chain combines TRBV5-1 with TRBJ1-1, with D unclear. V lost 5 bases and J 8 bases, leaving 10 bases between the germline ends. The germline CDR1 and CDR2 sequences are SGHRS and YFSETQ. The CDR3 is 11 amino acids. This CDR3 is CASSMSAEAFF. CDR3 sequence (DNA): TGCGCCAGCAGTATGTCAGCAGAAGCTTTCTTT.

The genes are TRBV3-1 and TRBJ2-1, with 11 bases that match TRBD2. V lost 4 bases, J lost 7 bases, and 6 bases stayed unmatched. CDR1 is LGHDT and CDR2 is YNNKEL in the germline V gene (reference sequence). CDR3 length: 15 residues. CDR3: CASSRTSGRGNEQFF. The DNA for the CDR3 is TGTGCCAGCAGCCGTACTAGCGGGAGAGGAAATGAGCAGTTCTTC.

The chain joins TRBV6-6 to TRBJ2-1; 9 nucleotides align to TRBD2. The ends lost 2 bases at V and 9 bases at J; junction bases unmatched: 8. The CDR3 has 15 amino acids. Germline CDR1 MNHNY, CDR2 SVGAGI (reference sequence). The CDR3 DNA reads as TGTGCCAGCAGTTACATCGCTAGCGGGAACTTTGAGCAGTTCTTC. It encodes CASSYIASGNFEQFF.

This clonotype was observed a few times. This rearrangement joins TRBV7-9 to TRBJ1-6; D unclear. The germline V gene encodes CDR1 SEHNR and CDR2 FQNEAQ (reference sequence). CDR3 size: 14 residues. V dropped 5 bases and J dropped 0 bases, with 5 bases sitting between them. CDR3 sequence reads: CASSEGSYNSPLHF. CDR3 nucleotide sequence: TGTGCCAGCAGCGAAGGCTCCTATAATTCACCCCTCCACTTT.

The CDR3 region has the DNA TGCAGCGTTGTCGGGGGAGGTAGCTACAATGAGCAGTTCTTC. Translation: CSVVGGGSYNEQFF. The chain links TRBV29-1 to TRBJ2-1, with D perhaps TRBD2 (6 bases). Deletions cut 4 bases from V and 3 bases from J, with 13 bases between. From germline, CDR1 is SQVTM and CDR2 ANQGSEA. The CDR3 consists of 14 residues.